Each of the 14 T cell receptor beta chains below was sequenced from the same sample in a study of OX40 agonist ivuxolimab in advanced cancers. Method: immunoSEQ multiplex PCR; TCRdb's copy keeps in-frame clones and lacks some. This sample has about 63,000 clones, with 80% to 90% found just once. Specimen: CD4+ or CD8+ T cells sorted from blood, collected in a trial of the OX40 agonist ivuxolimab. These receptors were obtained from an adult with an advanced solid tumor such as melanoma, head and neck, liver or kidney cancer.

CDR3 sequence (DNA): TGTGCCAGCAGCGAAGCCCAGGGGACCACTGAAGCTTTCTTT. Its translation is CASSEAQGTTEAFF. J is TRBJ1-1 and V is TRBV9; possibly TRBD1 for D (6 bases). The germline V gene has CDR1 SGDLS and CDR2 YYNGEE. V lost 3 bases and J 4 bases, leaving 13 bases between the germline ends. This CDR3 has 14 amino acids.

The V and J genes are TRBV7-9 and TRBJ2-1, with TRBD2 identical over 7 bases. Germline trimming cut 5 bases from V and 1 base from J; bases unmatched to any gene: 14. The germline V gene encodes CDR1 SEHNR and CDR2 FQNEAQ (reference sequence). This CDR3 contains 18 residues. CDR3 DNA sequence: TGTGCCAGCAGCGGCCAGAGGGGTCTAGCGGAGTCCTACAATGAGCAGTTCTTC. Translating gives CASSGQRGLAESYNEQFF. The full variable domain, completed using reference TRBV7-9 and TRBJ2-1, is DTGVSQNPRHKITKRGQNVTFRCDPISEHNRLYWYRQTLGQGPEFLTYFQNEAQLEKSRLLSDRFSAERPKGSFSTLEIQRTEQGDSAMYLCASSGQRGLAESYNEQFFGPGTRLTVL.

The chain couples TRBV19 to TRBJ2-1; no reliable D call. The CDR3 has 12 amino acids. Per germline, CDR1 LNHDA and CDR2 SQIVND (reference sequence). V was pared by 4 bases and J by 3 bases, with 4 bases between. The CDR3, as DNA: TGTGCCAGTAGTACCGACTACAATGAGCAGTTCTTC. Protein sequence: CASSTDYNEQFF.

This chain joins TRBV5-1 and TRBJ2-5, with 10 bases identical to TRBD2. The germline CDR1 and CDR2 sequences are SGHRS and YFSETQ. This CDR3 is 15 amino acids long. V lost 4 bases to trimming and J lost 5 bases; unmatched junction nucleotides: 8. This CDR3 is CASSETGTSVETQYF. DNA of the CDR3: TGCGCCAGCAGCGAAACCGGGACTAGCGTGGAGACCCAGTACTTC.

V gene TRBV7-9 combines with J gene TRBJ1-4; no reliable D call. This CDR3 is built from 15 residues. The germline V gene has CDR1 SEHNR and CDR2 FQNEAQ (reference sequence). The germline V and J ends were trimmed by 2 bases and 0 bases, with 7 bases remaining between them. The CDR3 DNA follows: TGTGCCAGCAGCTTACTAGGGTCAACTAATGAAAAACTGTTTTTT. Residues: CASSLLGSTNEKLFF.

This clone was counted once. The chain joins TRBV27 to TRBJ1-1; D gene uncertain. V was cut by 6 bases and J by 2 bases, with 10 bases left in between. Per germline, CDR1 MNHEY and CDR2 SMNVEV (reference sequence). The CDR3 is made up of 13 amino acids. The CDR3 reads CASRLGINTEAFF. The CDR3 DNA reads as TGTGCCAGCAGGTTGGGCATTAACACTGAAGCTTTCTTT.

V is TRBV29-1 and J is TRBJ2-1; 8 nucleotides line up with TRBD1. CDR1 and CDR2 (germline): SQVTM, ANQGSEA. This CDR3 has 16 residues. The J segment lost 0 bases and the V segment lost 1 base, leaving 5 bases of the junction unmatched. The CDR3 bases are TGCAGCGTTGAAGGAAACAGGGGGAGCTCCTACAATGAGCAGTTCTTC. As protein: CSVEGNRGSSYNEQFF.

The chain couples TRBV5-6 to TRBJ2-7, with D unclear. The CDR3 is made up of 13 amino acids. Looked up from germline, CDR1 is SGHDT and CDR2 is YYEEEE. Between the trimmed V and J ends, which lost 4 bases and 0 bases, there was a span of 8 bases. The CDR3 loop is CASSRVLSYEQYF. The CDR3 DNA reads TGTGCCAGCAGCCGGGTCCTCTCCTACGAGCAGTACTTC.

The chain employs TRBV29-1 and TRBJ1-4; D call uncertain. The V gene's germline CDR1 is SQVTM and CDR2 ANQGSEA. Between the trimmed V and J ends, which lost 6 bases and 8 bases, there was a span of 13 bases. This CDR3 comprises 12 residues. CDR3 coding DNA: TGCAGCGTCACTGACGATCTGGAAAAACTGTTTTTT. It is translated as CSVTDDLEKLFF.

The J gene is TRBJ1-1, the V gene TRBV19, with D hard to call. V gave up 2 bases and J gave up 2 bases, with 3 bases separating them. The CDR3 has 12 residues. Germline V lookup: CDR1 LNHDA, CDR2 SQIVND (reference sequence). CDR3 sequence (DNA): TGTGCCAGTAGTATACTAAACACTGAAGCTTTCTTT. This translates into CASSILNTEAFF.

The rearrangement uses TRBV10-3 and TRBJ2-3; D is ambiguous. V lost 3 bases and J 0 bases, leaving 7 bases between the germline ends. The germline V gene encodes CDR1 ENHRY and CDR2 SYGVKD. CDR3 size: 14 residues. CDR3 DNA: TGTGCCATCAGTGAAGACATTAGCACAGATACGCAGTATTTT. Translating it yields CAISEDISTDTQYF.

This chain joins TRBV29-1 and TRBJ1-2; possible D gene TRBD1, 5 bases. The CDR3 is made up of 14 amino acids. Looked up from germline, CDR1 is SQVTM and CDR2 is ANQGSEA. V shed 0 bases and J shed 6 bases, with 14 bases lying between them. The CDR3 DNA sequence: TGCAGCGTTGAAGATCTTCGGGGGAGGGATGGCTACACCTTC. Encoded protein: CSVEDLRGRDGYTF.

The chain carries TRBV29-1 and TRBJ1-3; no clear D. The CDR3 extends over 11 amino acids. Germline V CDR1 and CDR2: SQVTM, ANQGSEA. V dropped 0 bases and J dropped 7 bases, with 4 bases sitting between them. The CDR3 loop is CSVEEVNTIYF. CDR3 DNA: TGCAGCGTTGAAGAAGTGAACACCATATATTTT.

In regard to this clone: This sample includes further DNA sequences coding for the same CDR3. V and J are TRBV7-9 and TRBJ2-7; TRBD2 is a possible D gene (6 bases). The V gene lost 6 bases and the J gene lost 3 bases, with 12 bases spanning the gap. This CDR3 has 13 residues. Germline CDR1 and CDR2: SEHNR and FQNEAQ (reference sequence). The CDR3 spells CASSPMGGYEQYF. Here the CDR3 DNA reads TGTGCCAGCAGTCCAATGGGGGGCTACGAGCAGTACTTC.